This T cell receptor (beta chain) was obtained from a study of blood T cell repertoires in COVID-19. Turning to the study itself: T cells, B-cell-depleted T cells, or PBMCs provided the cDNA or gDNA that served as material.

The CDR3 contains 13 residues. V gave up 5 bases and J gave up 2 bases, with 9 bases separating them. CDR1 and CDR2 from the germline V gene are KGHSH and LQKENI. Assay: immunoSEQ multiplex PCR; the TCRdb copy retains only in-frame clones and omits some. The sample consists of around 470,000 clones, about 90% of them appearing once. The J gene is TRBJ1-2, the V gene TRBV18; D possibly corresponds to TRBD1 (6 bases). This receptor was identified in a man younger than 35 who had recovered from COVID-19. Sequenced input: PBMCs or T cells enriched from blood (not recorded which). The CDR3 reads CASSRTENYGYTF. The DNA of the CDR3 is TGTGCCAGCTCAAGGACAGAGAACTATGGCTACACCTTC.